This T cell receptor beta chain was captured in a study of cytomegalovirus exposure and HLA in healthy donors. The PCR contained 60 Vbeta and 13 Jbeta primers. Profiling relied on immunoSEQ multiplex PCR, and the TCRdb table lists in-frame clones only, not all of them. The sample gives around 210,000 clones, more than 70% of which show up once; around 0.44% is in the top ten. Germline loops: CDR1 MGHRA, CDR2 YSYEKL. The germline V and J ends were trimmed by 0 bases and 4 bases, with 6 bases remaining between them. This CDR3 is 13 amino acids long. The chain has TRBV4-1 and TRBJ1-1; no clear D gene. The receptor comes from a boy between 10 and 17 years old in good health and CMV-seronegative. Sequencing input: PBMCs. The CDR3 loop is CASSQDPVTEAFF. DNA for the CDR3: TGCGCCAGCAGCCAAGATCCAGTCACTGAAGCTTTCTTT.